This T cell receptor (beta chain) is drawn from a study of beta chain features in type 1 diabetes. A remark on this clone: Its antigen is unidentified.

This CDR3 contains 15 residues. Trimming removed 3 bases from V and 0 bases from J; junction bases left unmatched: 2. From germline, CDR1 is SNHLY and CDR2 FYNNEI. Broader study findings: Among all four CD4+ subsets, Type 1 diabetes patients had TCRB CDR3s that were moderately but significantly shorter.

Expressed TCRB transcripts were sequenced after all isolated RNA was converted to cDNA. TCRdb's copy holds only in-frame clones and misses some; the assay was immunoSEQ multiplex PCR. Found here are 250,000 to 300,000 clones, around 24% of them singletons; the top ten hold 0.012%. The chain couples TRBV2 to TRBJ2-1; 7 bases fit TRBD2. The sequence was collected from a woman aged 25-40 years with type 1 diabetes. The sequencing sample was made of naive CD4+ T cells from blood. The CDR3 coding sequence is TGTGCCAGCAGTGAGAGACTAGCCTCCTACAATGAGCAGTTCTTC. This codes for CASSERLASYNEQFF. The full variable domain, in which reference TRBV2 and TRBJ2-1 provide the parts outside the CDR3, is EPEVTQTPSHQVTQMGQEVILRCVPISNHLYFYWYRQILGQKVEFLVSFYNNEISEKSEIFDDQFSVERPDGSNFTLKIRSTKLEDSAMYFCASSERLASYNEQFFGPGTRLTVL.